Following are 30 T cell receptor beta chains from one sample sequenced in a study of T cell responses to AZD1222 COVID-19 vaccine (dated by TCRdb to about 2021). The library came from the immunoSEQ multiplex PCR assay. The source is immuneACCESS, and TCRdb retained only in-frame sequences with V and J called. Part of the clones is not carried over; for the studies checked, unresolved V genes explain less than half of this, and the remainder is unexplained. Present in this sample are about 270,000 clones, 85% to 95% of which were seen just once. Around 0.58% of the sample goes to the ten largest clones. This sample's time point label indicates: about 28 days (+/-7) after the second vaccine dose. The sequencing here drew on peripheral blood, taken 28 days after the second AZD1222 dose. Source of these receptors: an adult who received the AZD1222 COVID-19 vaccine.

The chain recombines TRBV6-5 with TRBJ1-3, with D unclear. The CDR3 spans 15 residues. V was cut by 0 bases and J by 4 bases, with 10 bases left in between. In germline, CDR1 is MNHEY, CDR2 SVGAGI. The CDR3 loop is CASSYSPELGNTIYF. The CDR3 DNA sequence: TGTGCCAGCAGTTACTCTCCCGAACTCGGAAACACCATATATTTT.

The genes are TRBV13 and TRBJ1-1; D is uncertain. The CDR3 is 13 residues long. Trimming stripped 1 base from V and 1 base from J, with 4 bases between. The germline V gene has CDR1 PRHDT and CDR2 FYEKMQ (reference sequence). The CDR3 DNA sequence: TGTGCCAGCAGCTTAGTCAGGAACACTGAAGCTTTCTTT. Protein sequence: CASSLVRNTEAFF.

V is TRBV28 and J is TRBJ2-6, with D possibly matching TRBD2 (6 bases). The CDR3 is 17 residues long. V was shortened by 5 bases and J by 1 base, with 15 bases between the two germline ends. CDR1 is MDHEN, CDR2 SYDVKM, per germline. CDR3 sequence reads: CASSPSTGSSGANVLTF. The CDR3 region has the DNA TGTGCCAGCAGTCCATCCACCGGGAGTTCTGGGGCCAACGTCCTGACTTTC.

The chain's CDR3 is CASSLGTGGAATYEQYF. CDR3 coding DNA: TGTGCCAGCAGCTTGGGGACAGGGGGAGCGGCTACCTACGAGCAGTACTTC. The chain joins TRBV5-4 to TRBJ2-7; 10 nucleotides match TRBD1. Germline V gives CDR1 SGHNT, CDR2 YYREEE (reference sequence). J lost 2 bases, V lost 0 bases, and 8 bases had no gene match. The CDR3 loop spans 17 amino acids. The variable domain in full, with the rest retrieved from reference TRBV5-4 and TRBJ2-7, is ETGVTQSPTHLIKTRGQQVTLRCSSQSGHNTVSWYQQALGQGPQFIFQYYREEENGRGNFPPRFSGLQFPNYSSELNVNALELDDSALYLCASSLGTGGAATYEQYFGPGTRLTVT.

This chain links TRBV5-1 with TRBJ1-2, with D possibly matching TRBD1 (5 bases). Per germline, CDR1 SGHRS and CDR2 YFSETQ. The CDR3 consists of 16 residues. V gave up 4 bases and J gave up 0 bases, with 16 bases separating them. The CDR3 sequence: CASSMGGAPANYGYTF. Here the CDR3 DNA reads TGCGCCAGCAGCATGGGAGGGGCCCCAGCTAACTATGGCTACACCTTC.

As concerns this clone: At the DNA level, this CDR3 is encoded by other sequences in the same sample as well. The V and J genes are TRBV5-1 and TRBJ2-1; D may match TRBD1 or TRBD2 (5 bases each). The CDR3 is 15 residues long. Trimming stripped 4 bases from V and 0 bases from J, with 11 bases between. In germline, CDR1 is SGHRS, CDR2 YFSETQ. The chain's CDR3 is CASSRDGSSYNEQFF. In nucleotides, the CDR3 is TGCGCCAGCAGCAGGGACGGTAGCTCCTACAATGAGCAGTTCTTC. Full variable domain (missing parts from reference TRBV5-1 and TRBJ2-1): KAGVTQTPRYLIKTRGQQVTLSCSPISGHRSVSWYQQTPGQGLQFLFEYFSETQRNKGNFPGRFSGRQFSNSRSEMNVSTLELGDSALYLCASSRDGSSYNEQFFGPGTRLTVL.

The rearrangement joins TRBV6-5 to TRBJ2-5; 12 nucleotides line up with TRBD2. Germline-derived CDR1 and CDR2 are MNHEY and SVGAGI. The CDR3 length is 14 residues. V dropped 6 bases and J dropped 4; count of bases not matched to a gene: 3. As DNA, the CDR3 is TGTGCCAGCAGAGGACTAGCGGGATTAGAGACCCAGTACTTC. Encoded protein: CASRGLAGLETQYF.

V gene TRBV6-1 combines with J gene TRBJ2-2, with 8 bases that match TRBD2. The CDR3 is made up of 13 amino acids. J lost 9 bases, V lost 3 bases, and 3 bases had no gene match. The germline gives CDR1 MNHNS, CDR2 SASEGT. The CDR3 bases are TGTGCCAGCAGTGAGCGGGGGGACAGGGAGCTGTTTTTT. Translating it yields CASSERGDRELFF.

The chain links TRBV9 to TRBJ1-3; D not resolved. With 0 bases removed from V and 0 bases from J, the gap between germline ends came to 7 bases. Germline V gives CDR1 SGDLS, CDR2 YYNGEE. The CDR3 extends over 15 amino acids. The CDR3 nucleotides are TGTGCCAGCAGCGTAGGCGGGAACTCTGGAAACACCATATATTTT. It specifies CASSVGGNSGNTIYF.

This clone showed up just once. The chain recombines TRBV5-4 with TRBJ2-1; 7 nucleotides agree with TRBD2. Germline V CDR1 and CDR2: SGHNT, YYREEE (reference sequence). CDR3 length: 17 amino acids. V lost 5 bases to trimming and J lost 8 bases; unmatched junction nucleotides: 19. The CDR3 sequence: CASRPDRRGGPSDEQFF. CDR3 nucleotide sequence: TGTGCCAGCAGACCTGACCGAAGGGGAGGGCCCTCGGATGAGCAGTTCTTC.

The chain couples TRBV7-9 to TRBJ2-7, with D unresolved. The germline V gene has CDR1 SEHNR and CDR2 FQNEAQ (reference sequence). Trimming cost V 5 bases and J 1 base, with 15 bases left between them. The CDR3 is 15 amino acids. This CDR3 reads CASSPLGVPSYEQYF. CDR3 nucleotide sequence: TGTGCCAGCAGCCCTCTCGGTGTCCCTTCCTACGAGCAGTACTTC.

This rearrangement joins TRBV13 to TRBJ2-1; D unresolved. Germline CDR1 PRHDT, CDR2 FYEKMQ (reference sequence). The CDR3 has 16 residues. V lost 5 bases, J lost 4 bases, and 18 bases lay in between. CDR3 nucleotide sequence: TGTGCCAGCAGCCCGATAAGAACTCCCACTTACAATGAGCAGTTCTTC. Its protein product is CASSPIRTPTYNEQFF. Full variable domain (remainder filled in from reference TRBV13 and TRBJ2-1): AAGVIQSPRHLIKEKRETATLKCYPIPRHDTVYWYQQGPGQDPQFLISFYEKMQSDKGSIPDRFSAQQFSDYHSELNMSSLELGDSALYFCASSPIRTPTYNEQFFGPGTRLTVL.

The CDR3: CASSPRPKIGNTIYF. In DNA, the CDR3 is TGTGCCAGCAGCCCTAGGCCCAAAATCGGAAACACCATATATTTT. The V call is TRBV27, the J call TRBJ1-3; D is uncertain. V lost 6 bases and J 4 bases, leaving 16 bases between the germline ends. Germline CDR1 is MNHEY and CDR2 is SMNVEV (reference sequence). The CDR3 has 15 residues.

The V and J genes are TRBV19 and TRBJ1-4; 9 bases are shared with TRBD1. After removal of 3 bases from V and 0 bases from J, the junction contained 5 bases not matched to a gene. The CDR3 spans 17 residues. CDR1 is LNHDA, CDR2 SQIVND, per germline (reference sequence). CDR3 sequence reads: CASSIGQGFATNEKLFF. For the CDR3, the DNA is TGTGCCAGTAGTATCGGACAGGGGTTTGCAACTAATGAAAAACTGTTTTTT.

Written as DNA, the CDR3 is TGTGCCAGCAGACCAGTGGGAGGGCCCTATGAGCAGTTCTTC. Its translation: CASRPVGGPYEQFF. The chain joins TRBV9 to TRBJ2-1, with TRBD2 matching 7 bases. CDR3 length equals 14 residues. Trimming removed 5 bases from V and 8 bases from J; junction bases left unmatched: 10. CDR1 and CDR2 from the germline V gene are SGDLS and YYNGEE.

In its sample, this clone was seen once. The V call is TRBV2, the J call TRBJ1-4; TRBD1 agrees at 8 bases. The junction had 6 bases not matched to a gene; V was cut back by 6 bases and J by 3 bases. CDR3 size: 15 residues. The V gene's germline CDR1 is SNHLY and CDR2 FYNNEI. The CDR3 DNA is TGTGCCAGCAGCGGACAGGGCCGAGCTAATGAAAAACTGTTTTTT. It yields the protein CASSGQGRANEKLFF. The full variable domain, in which reference TRBV2 and TRBJ1-4 provide the parts outside the CDR3, is EPEVTQTPSHQVTQMGQEVILRCVPISNHLYFYWYRQILGQKVEFLVSFYNNEISEKSEIFDDQFSVERPDGSNFTLKIRSTKLEDSAMYFCASSGQGRANEKLFFGSGTQLSVL.

The rearrangement links TRBV10-2 to TRBJ2-1; possible D gene TRBD2, 6 bases. The V end was cut by 10 bases, the J end by 6 bases, with 10 bases between. CDR1 WSHSY and CDR2 SAAADI come from the germline V gene. This CDR3 spans 11 amino acids. In nucleotides, the CDR3 is TGCGCCACAGGAGGGGTCAATGAGCAGTTCTTC. Amino acids: CATGGVNEQFF.

The rearrangement joins TRBV29-1 to TRBJ2-7; tentative D call: TRBD1 (5 bases). Germline assignment: CDR1 SQVTM and CDR2 ANQGSEA. Trimming pared 1 base from V and 6 bases from J, leaving 7 bases between. The CDR3 is 11 amino acids. CDR3 sequence: CSVEAGFEQYF. CDR3 bases: TGCAGCGTTGAAGCAGGGTTCGAGCAGTACTTC.

The chain carries TRBV12-2 and TRBJ1-5. TRBV12-2 is designated a pseudogene. The CDR3 has 15 residues. The CDR3 protein is CASRFASSGNQPQHF. The CDR3 bases are TGTGCAAGTCGCTTCGCCTCCTCGGGGAATCAGCCCCAGCATTTT.

The rearrangement uses TRBV6-6 and TRBJ1-2; unclear D gene. The CDR3 is made up of 16 amino acids. The V end was cut by 8 bases, the J end by 4 bases, with 23 bases between. Germline V lookup: CDR1 MNHNY, CDR2 SVGAGI (reference sequence). The CDR3 loop reads CASGSLAPPGVYGYTF. CDR3 bases: TGTGCCAGCGGCTCCTTAGCCCCCCCCGGAGTCTATGGCTACACCTTC.

The rearrangement uses TRBV3-1 (or the pseudogene TRBV3-2) and TRBJ2-2; TRBD2 agrees at 11 bases. Trimming at V came to 5 bases and at J to 2 bases, leaving 4 bases not matched to a gene. The germline V gene encodes CDR1 LGHDT and CDR2 YNNKEL (reference sequence). CDR3 length: 16 residues. In DNA, the CDR3 is TGTGCCAGCAGCTACGGACTAGCGGGTAACACCGGGGAGCTGTTTTTT. Its translation: CASSYGLAGNTGELFF.

V gene TRBV10-3 combines with J gene TRBJ1-1, with D unclear. CDR1 ENHRY and CDR2 SYGVKD come from the germline V gene. V lost 2 bases and J 4 bases, leaving 8 bases between the germline ends. The CDR3 extends over 13 amino acids. CDR3 residues: CAISEGLSTEAFF. The CDR3 bases are TGTGCCATCAGTGAGGGATTGAGCACTGAAGCTTTCTTT.

The CDR3 region has the DNA TGTGCCAGCAGCGTAGGGACTAGCGTCACCGGGGAGCTGTTTTTT. Residues: CASSVGTSVTGELFF. The chain employs TRBV9 and TRBJ2-2; 9 bases line up with TRBD2. The CDR3 consists of 15 residues. After removal of 0 bases from V and 4 bases from J, the junction contained 1 base not matched to a gene. Germline CDR1 and CDR2: SGDLS and YYNGEE.

The chain is built from TRBV24-1 and TRBJ2-3; D possibly corresponds to TRBD1 (6 bases). The CDR3 extends over 14 amino acids. Trimming shortened V by 6 bases and J by 1 base, and 10 bases separated the two germline ends. Germline CDR1 KGHDR, CDR2 SFDVKD. CDR3: CATSLKGGTDTQYF. CDR3 in DNA: TGTGCCACCAGTCTAAAGGGGGGCACAGATACGCAGTATTTT.

The J gene is TRBJ1-1, the V gene TRBV28, with D uncertain. From germline, CDR1 is MDHEN and CDR2 SYDVKM. The V gene lost 6 bases and the J gene lost 7 bases, with 12 bases spanning the gap. CDR3 length: 12 residues. CDR3 sequence: CASRNTRYEAFF. CDR3 sequence (DNA): TGTGCCAGCAGAAACACCCGTTATGAAGCTTTCTTT.

The CDR3 is CASSPRAWNSPLHF. The CDR3 DNA reads TGTGCCAGCAGCCCCAGGGCCTGGAATTCACCCCTCCACTTT. The chain is built from TRBV6-5 and TRBJ1-6, with D tentatively TRBD1 (5 bases). Trimming cost V 6 bases and J 7 bases, with 13 bases left between them. The CDR3 has 14 residues. CDR1 is MNHEY, CDR2 SVGAGI, per germline.

V gene TRBV10-3 combines with J gene TRBJ1-5; a possible D gene is TRBD1 (5 bases). The ends were cut back, 11 bases at V and 6 bases at J, with 17 bases in the middle. Germline V CDR1 and CDR2: ENHRY, SYGVKD. This CDR3 has 13 amino acids. Here the CDR3 DNA reads TGTGCCGCCTCCGGGGGTGTGGGTCAGCCCCAGCATTTT. As protein: CAASGGVGQPQHF.

The chain is built from TRBV2 and TRBJ2-3, with TRBD2 as a possible D gene (5 bases). Trimming took off 8 bases at V and 4 bases at J, with 10 bases between the two ends. Germline V lookup: CDR1 SNHLY, CDR2 FYNNEI. The CDR3 loop spans 12 amino acids. The CDR3 protein is CASRTVADTQYF. The CDR3 DNA reads TGTGCCAGCCGGACTGTGGCAGATACGCAGTATTTT.

The chain uses TRBV28 and TRBJ1-3; D is unclear. The CDR3 spans 12 residues. Trimming removed 5 bases from V and 3 bases from J, with 5 bases in between. CDR1 and CDR2 from the germline V gene are MDHEN and SYDVKM. CDR3 DNA: TGTGCCAGCAGTGCGTTTGGAAACACCATATATTTT. It codes for CASSAFGNTIYF. The full variable domain, its missing parts supplied by reference TRBV28 and TRBJ1-3, is DVKVTQSSRYLVKRTGEKVFLECVQDMDHENMFWYRQDPGLGLRLIYFSYDVKMKEKGDIPEGYSVSREKKERFSLILESASTNQTSMYLCASSAFGNTIYFGEGSWLTVV.

The V gene is TRBV28, the J gene TRBJ1-5; D may be TRBD1 (6 bases). The length of the CDR3 is 16 residues. The germline V gene encodes CDR1 MDHEN and CDR2 SYDVKM. The V end lost 1 base, the J end lost 1 base, and 11 bases lay between the germline ends. CDR3 DNA sequence: TGTGCCAGCAGTTTATCCTCGACAGGAAGCAATCAGCCCCAGCATTTT. This translates into CASSLSSTGSNQPQHF.